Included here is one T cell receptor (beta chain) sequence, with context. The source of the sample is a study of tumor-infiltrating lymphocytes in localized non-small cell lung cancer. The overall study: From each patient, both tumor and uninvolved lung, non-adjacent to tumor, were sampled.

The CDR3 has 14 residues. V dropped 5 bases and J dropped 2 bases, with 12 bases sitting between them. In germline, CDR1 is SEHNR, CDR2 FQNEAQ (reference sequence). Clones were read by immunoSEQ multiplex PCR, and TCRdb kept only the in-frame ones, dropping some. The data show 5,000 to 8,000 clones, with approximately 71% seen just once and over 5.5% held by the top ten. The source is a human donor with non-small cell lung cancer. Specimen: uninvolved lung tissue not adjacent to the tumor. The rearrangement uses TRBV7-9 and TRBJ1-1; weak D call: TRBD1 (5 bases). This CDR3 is CASSPRGGNTEAFF. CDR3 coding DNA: TGTGCCAGCAGCCCAAGGGGAGGTAACACTGAAGCTTTCTTT.